This passage covers 3 T cell receptor beta chains from one sample sequenced in a study of memory CD4+ T cells and cytomegalovirus serostatus. Measured with immunoSEQ multiplex PCR; TCRdb has only the in-frame clones, and not every one. Of 65,000 to 95,000 clones listed, around 80% are singletons. Single viable CD3+CD4+CD8-CD45RO+ cells were sorted as the memory CD4+ T cells. Sample: memory CD4+ T cells from blood. These receptors originate from an adult in good health and CMV-seronegative.

This chain joins TRBV30 and TRBJ2-7; a possible D gene is TRBD2 (5 bases). The CDR3 is 12 residues long. The V gene lost 4 bases and the J gene lost 4 bases, with 11 bases spanning the gap. Germline loops: CDR1 GTSNPN, CDR2 SVGIG (reference sequence). The CDR3: CAWIEREYEQYF. DNA for the CDR3: TGTGCCTGGATTGAGAGGGAATACGAGCAGTACTTC.

The rearrangement links TRBV10-3 to TRBJ1-2; D is unclear. The V end lost 4 bases, the J end lost 7 bases, and 13 bases lay between the germline ends. This CDR3 comprises 13 residues. CDR1 and CDR2 from the germline V gene are ENHRY and SYGVKD. CDR3 sequence (DNA): TGTGCCATCAGTGCTGTGCGGGTCACTGGCTACACCTTC. It is translated as CAISAVRVTGYTF.

This chain uses TRBV4-3 with TRBJ1-1; no clear D. V was clipped by 0 bases and J by 1 base, with 18 bases between them. The CDR3 covers 18 residues. CDR1 is LGHNA and CDR2 is YSLEER in the germline V gene. CDR3 in DNA: TGCGCCAGCAGCCAAGATGAGTTCGGGGTAATGGGGAACACTGAAGCTTTCTTT. This encodes CASSQDEFGVMGNTEAFF.